A selection of T cell receptor beta chains follows, all from one sample in a study of T cells in Graves' hyperthyroidism and ophthalmopathy. TCRdb itself ran the multiplex PCR reads through MiXCR, one entry per CDR3 protein. The sample consists of 500,000 to 800,000 distinct CDR3 sequences, 13% to 15% of them appearing once. Sequenced input: blood. The receptors originated from a woman aged 45-65 years with Graves' ophthalmopathy. The CDR3 runs from the conserved cysteine through the conserved F or W. The D gene is left open where the match is weak. For some rows the clone size is stated as once, few or many, or as a class when expanded; others skip it.

j_gene	abundance	d_gene	v_gene	CDR3nt	CDR3aa
TRBJ2-5	many	NA	TRBV7-3	TGTGCCAGCAGTCCCAACGCGGGGACTTCCCAAGAGACCCAGTACTTC	CASSPNAGTSQETQYF
TRBJ2-4	few	NA	TRBV6-6	TGTGCCAGCAGTTACTCTATCCGTAGCGTAGCCAAAAACATTCAGTACTTC	CASSYSIRSVAKNIQYF
TRBJ2-1	NA	TRBD2	TRBV20-1	TGCAGTGCTGGACTAGCGGGAGGGCCTCCCAATGAGCAGTTCTTC	CSAGLAGGPPNEQFF
TRBJ2-1	few	NA	TRBV9	TGTGCCAGCAGCGTAGTGACCACCCCGGGCAATGAGCAGTTCTTC	CASSVVTTPGNEQFF
TRBJ1-1	few	NA	TRBV14	TGTGCCAGCAGCCAAGTAATAGGGTTGGGGAACACTGAAGCTTTCTTT	CASSQVIGLGNTEAFF
TRBJ2-1	many	NA	TRBV7-9	TGTGCCAGCAGCTTAATGCGGCCTAGTCCGTACAATGAGCAGTTCTTC	CASSLMRPSPYNEQFF
TRBJ2-1	many	TRBD2	TRBV7-9	TGTGCCAGCAGTACCAGCGGGATCAGCTCCTACAATGAGCAGTTCTTC	CASSTSGISSYNEQFF
TRBJ2-1	many	TRBD1	TRBV18	TGTGCCAGCTCACCAGACAGGGCTACCTACAATGAGCAGTTCTTC	CASSPDRATYNEQFF
TRBJ2-2	few	TRBD2	TRBV7-9	TGTGCCAGCAGCTTAGGGCCGACTAGCGGGAGGCGGATGTTCACCGGGGAGCTGTTTTTT	CASSLGPTSGRRMFTGELFF
TRBJ1-6	many	NA	TRBV28	TGTGCCAGCAGTTTGGTACAGGCTAAGAATTCACCCCTCCACTTT	CASSLVQAKNSPLHF
TRBJ1-2	few	TRBD1	TRBV5-1	TGCGCCAGCAGCTTATACAGGGGGTCTAACTATGGCTACACCTTC	CASSLYRGSNYGYTF
TRBJ2-4	NA	TRBD2	TRBV12-3/TRBV12-4	TGTGCCAGCAGCGAAAACTTCGGACTAGCGGAGCCCGTAGCCAAAAACATTCAGTACTTC	CASSENFGLAEPVAKNIQYF
TRBJ2-1	once	TRBD2	TRBV10-3	TGTGCCATCAGTGAGTTGGGACTAGCGGAACTCCAGCAGTTCTTC	CAISELGLAELQQFF
TRBJ2-2	many	TRBD1	TRBV20-1	TGCAGTGCTACTTCAGGGGGCGTTCCGAACACCGGGGAGCTGTTTTTT	CSATSGGVPNTGELFF
TRBJ2-5	many	TRBD2	TRBV28	TGTGCCAGCAGTGCACTAGCGGAGGGCCAAGAGACCCAGTACTTC	CASSALAEGQETQYF
TRBJ2-7	few	NA	TRBV12-3/TRBV12-4	TGTGCCAGCAGTTTAAGAGGGACCGACCGGTACTTC	CASSLRGTDRYF
TRBJ2-7	many	NA	TRBV2	TGTGCCAGCAGGTTCGGAGCTTACGAGCAGTACTTC	CASRFGAYEQYF
TRBJ1-2	many	TRBD1	TRBV18	TGTGCCAGCTCACCAGGGACAGGAGGAAACTATGGCTACACCTTC	CASSPGTGGNYGYTF
TRBJ2-2	NA	NA	TRBV7-9	TGTGCCAGCAGCTTTGGCGGGGAACCCACCGGGGAGCTGTTTTTT	CASSFGGEPTGELFF
TRBJ1-4	many	NA	TRBV7-9	TGTGCCAGCAGCTTAGAGGCTACTCGAGGGGGAGAAAAACTGTTTTTT	CASSLEATRGGEKLFF
TRBJ2-7	many	NA	TRBV2	TGTGCCAGCAGTATCAGGGTAGTCTACGAGCAGTACTTC	CASSIRVVYEQYF
TRBJ2-2	NA	TRBD2	TRBV9	TGTGCCAGCAGCGTAGAGCTAGCGGGAGACACCGGGGAGCTGTTTTTT	CASSVELAGDTGELFF
TRBJ2-2	few	TRBD1	TRBV14	TGTGCCAGCAGCCAATTGGACAGGGGAATCACCGGGGAGCTGTTTTTT	CASSQLDRGITGELFF
TRBJ1-1	many	NA	TRBV24-1	TGTGCCACCAGTGACATAGGACGGAATGAAGCTTTCTTT	CATSDIGRNEAFF
TRBJ2-7	many	NA	TRBV2	TGTGCCAGCGGACCCTACGAGCAGTACTTC	CASGPYEQYF
TRBJ2-1	many	NA	TRBV7-9	TGTGCCAGCAGCAAAAATTTCGCGGGACAGATTGACAATGAGCAGTTCTTC	CASSKNFAGQIDNEQFF
TRBJ2-1	many	TRBD2	TRBV9	TGTGCCAGCAGCGCCACCCTGACTAGCGGTCTTACCTACAATGAGCAGTTCTTC	CASSATLTSGLTYNEQFF
TRBJ2-1	NA	NA	TRBV27	TGCGCCAGCAGCCAAGGGTCGGTCAGACCCTACAATGAGCAGTTCTTC	CASSQGSVRPYNEQFF
TRBJ2-7	many	TRBD2	TRBV20-1	TGCAGTGCCAGACTAGCGGGAGCCGTGGGAGGCGAGCAGTACTTC	CSARLAGAVGGEQYF
TRBJ2-4	NA	TRBD2	TRBV7-9	TGTGCCAGCAGCCCAGAGTGGGCTAGCGGGAGGGTAGCCAAAAACATTCAGTACTTC	CASSPEWASGRVAKNIQYF
TRBJ2-6	many	NA	TRBV5-1	TGCGCCAGCAGCTTGGGGCCGGGCCCCGTCTCTGGGGCCAACGTCCTGACTTTC	CASSLGPGPVSGANVLTF
TRBJ2-5	NA	NA	TRBV5-1	TGCGCCAGCAGCTTGGCGGAGGGGCCGGAGACCCAGTACTTC	CASSLAEGPETQYF
TRBJ1-1	once	NA	TRBV6-1	TGTGCCAGCAGTGAAGGTTTATGGGGAGGGGCTGAAGCTTTCTTT	CASSEGLWGGAEAFF
TRBJ1-5	NA	NA	TRBV19	TGTGCCAGTAGTACGGTAGGGGTAGACAATCAGCCCCAGCATTTT	CASSTVGVDNQPQHF
TRBJ2-5	many	NA	TRBV11-2	TGTGCCAGCAGCCAGGAGCGGGCAGAGACCCAGTACTTC	CASSQERAETQYF
TRBJ2-2	few	NA	TRBV19	TGTGCCAGTAGTATCACCCTTCAGGGTAACGGGGAGCTGTTTTTT	CASSITLQGNGELFF
TRBJ1-6	NA	NA	TRBV7-6	TGTGCCAGCAGCTACAGACAAACGTATAATTCACCCCTCCACTTT	CASSYRQTYNSPLHF
TRBJ2-2	many	NA	TRBV12-3/TRBV12-4	TGTGCCAGCAGTTTAAAAGGGAGGACGAACACCGGGGAGCTGTTTTTT	CASSLKGRTNTGELFF
TRBJ1-2	many	NA	TRBV28	TGTGCCAGCAGCTGGTCAGGGTTCTATGGCTACACCTTC	CASSWSGFYGYTF
TRBJ1-5	once	NA	TRBV6-6	TGTGCCAGCAGTTACTCCTCCCCGGGGCCCCAGCATTTT	CASSYSSPGPQHF
TRBJ1-2	NA	NA	TRBV6-4	TGTGCCAGCAGTGACTCCGAAAGGGGCGGCTACACCTTC	CASSDSERGGYTF
TRBJ1-1	many	TRBD1	TRBV5-1	TGCGCCACCCGGCTGACAGGGCAGAACACTGAAGCTTTCTTT	CATRLTGQNTEAFF
TRBJ2-7	many	TRBD2	TRBV27	TGTGCCAGCAGTTTTCTAGCGGGAGACGAGCAGTACTTC	CASSFLAGDEQYF
TRBJ2-7	many	NA	TRBV20-1	TGCAGTGGCCGACTGGGGGAGCAGTACTTC	CSGRLGEQYF
TRBJ1-2	many	NA	TRBV7-8	TGTGCCAGCAGCTTTAGCAGCGGACAGAGAACTAACTATGGCTACACCTTC	CASSFSSGQRTNYGYTF
TRBJ2-1	many	NA	TRBV11-1	TGTGCCAGCAGCTTTTCGAACAATGAGCAGTTCTTC	CASSFSNNEQFF
TRBJ2-1	few	NA	TRBV6-2/TRBV6-3	TGTGCCAGCAGACGGACGGGTAATGAGCAGTTCTTC	CASRRTGNEQFF
TRBJ2-2	NA	NA	TRBV6-2/TRBV6-3	TGTGCCACCAGGAGCGGGGAGCTGTTTTTT	CATRSGELFF
TRBJ2-3	NA	TRBD2	TRBV5-5	TGTGCCAGCAGCTTGGTCGGGAGGGCCCAAGATACGCAGTATTTT	CASSLVGRAQDTQYF
TRBJ1-1	many	NA	TRBV9	TGTGCCAGCAGCCCACAGACGAACACTGAAGCTTTCTTT	CASSPQTNTEAFF
TRBJ1-4	NA	NA	TRBV29-1	TGCAGCGTTTCGTCCGCCGATGAAAAACTGTTTTTT	CSVSSADEKLFF
TRBJ2-5	many	NA	TRBV20-1	TGCAGTGCTAGTTCCGAAGAGACCCAGTACTTC	CSASSEETQYF
TRBJ2-2	few	NA	TRBV7-2	TGTGCCAGCAGCTTACCCGGGTCCACCGGGGAGCTGTTTTTT	CASSLPGSTGELFF
TRBJ2-1	many	TRBD2	TRBV28	TGTGCCAGCAGTTTATTAACTAGTTCGTTCCCCGCTAGCGGACCTTTGGATGAGCAGTTCTTC	CASSLLTSSFPASGPLDEQFF